One sample yielded the 26 T cell receptor beta chains listed below, sequenced in a study of blood T cell repertoires in COVID-19. Method: immunoSEQ multiplex PCR; TCRdb's copy keeps in-frame clones and lacks some. This table has 150,000 to 200,000 clones, 70% to 80% appearing once. The sample was peripheral blood. All receptors derive from a woman aged 40-49 years with COVID-19, enrolled during active disease.

In its sample, this clone was seen once. The chain employs TRBV30 and TRBJ1-4, with D maybe TRBD1 (6 bases). Trimming removed 1 base at V and 8 bases at J, with 11 bases between. The germline V gene has CDR1 GTSNPN and CDR2 SVGIG (reference sequence). CDR3 length: 13 amino acids. CDR3 residues: CAWSGGGVEKLFF. In nucleotides, the CDR3 is TGTGCCTGGAGTGGGGGGGGCGTAGAAAAACTGTTTTTT.

This chain joins TRBV29-1 and TRBJ1-4; no reliable D call. Trimming removed 4 bases at V and 4 bases at J, with 10 bases between. Germline-derived CDR1 and CDR2 are SQVTM and ANQGSEA. This CDR3 comprises 13 residues. DNA of the CDR3: TGCAGCGTTGCTGGAGTCCTTAATGAAAAACTGTTTTTT. It yields the protein CSVAGVLNEKLFF. Drawing the rest from reference TRBV29-1 and TRBJ1-4, the complete variable domain is SAVISQKPSRDICQRGTSLTIQCQVDSQVTMMFWYRQQPGQSLTLIATANQGSEATYESGFVIDKFPISRPNLTFSTLTVSNMSPEDSSIYLCSVAGVLNEKLFFGSGTQLSVL.

V is TRBV19 and J is TRBJ1-5; D gene unclear. V was clipped by 0 bases and J by 0 bases, with 9 bases between them. Germline assignment: CDR1 LNHDA and CDR2 SQIVND (reference sequence). The CDR3 covers 16 residues. Here the CDR3 reads CASSIDRPYSNQPQHF. CDR3 DNA: TGTGCCAGTAGTATAGATCGCCCCTATAGCAATCAGCCCCAGCATTTT.

The chain couples TRBV6-5 to TRBJ1-2, with D perhaps matching TRBD1 (5 bases). Trimming cost V 6 bases and J 6 bases, with 5 bases left between them. The germline V gene encodes CDR1 MNHEY and CDR2 SVGAGI. The CDR3 is 10 residues long. The CDR3 loop reads CASRDNGYTF. Written as DNA, the CDR3 is TGTGCCAGCAGGGACAATGGCTACACCTTC.

Only one count was recorded for this clone. The J gene is TRBJ1-2, the V gene TRBV19; 12 nucleotides align to TRBD1. V was clipped by 6 bases and J by 4 bases; unmatched bases: 6. The CDR3 covers 15 residues. The germline V gene has CDR1 LNHDA and CDR2 SQIVND (reference sequence). The CDR3 protein is CASSDPGQGAYGYTF. The CDR3 nucleotides are TGTGCCAGTAGCGACCCGGGACAGGGGGCCTATGGCTACACCTTC.

The V and J genes are TRBV19 and TRBJ1-3; TRBD1 is a possible D gene (6 bases). The germline CDR1 and CDR2 sequences are LNHDA and SQIVND (reference sequence). Trimming took off 5 bases at V and 4 bases at J, with 9 bases between the two ends. The CDR3 contains 13 residues. The CDR3 is CASSQGRGNTIYF. In nucleotides, the CDR3 is TGTGCCAGTAGTCAGGGGCGAGGAAACACCATATATTTT. The complete variable domain, with remaining parts taken from reference TRBV19 and TRBJ1-3, reads DGGITQSPKYLFRKEGQNVTLSCEQNLNHDAMYWYRQDPGQGLRLIYYSQIVNDFQKGDIAEGYSVSREKKESFPLTVTSAQKNPTAFYLCASSQGRGNTIYFGEGSWLTVV.

The chain combines TRBV6-1 with TRBJ1-6; D ambiguous. The CDR3 loop spans 16 amino acids. Trimming removed 0 bases from V and 7 bases from J, with 13 bases in between. The V gene's germline CDR1 is MNHNS and CDR2 SASEGT. The CDR3 nucleotides are TGTGCCAGCAGTGAAGCGCGGGGAATCGACAATTCACCCCTCCACTTT. This translates into CASSEARGIDNSPLHF.

The V and J genes are TRBV21-1 and TRBJ1-5; the D segment call TRBD1 is taken from the table without a DNA check. TRBV21-1 is a pseudogene segment. This CDR3 has 17 amino acids. CDR3 DNA: TGTGCCAGCAGCAAAGTTGGAATCAGGGGCGCCCATCAGCCCCAGCATTTT. It yields the protein CASSKVGIRGAHQPQHF.

This chain uses TRBV7-6 with TRBJ2-3, with TRBD2 matching 9 bases. Germline trimming cut 1 base from V and 5 bases from J; bases unmatched to any gene: 7. Germline CDR1 and CDR2: SGHVS and FNYEAQ. CDR3 length: 16 amino acids. The CDR3 is CASSLGSLAGLDTQYF. The CDR3 DNA is TGTGCCAGCAGCTTAGGTTCCCTAGCGGGGCTAGATACGCAGTATTTT.

The chain uses TRBV14 and TRBJ2-1; 14 bases are a match to TRBD2. V lost 0 bases, J lost 8 bases, and 3 bases stayed unmatched. The germline CDR1 and CDR2 sequences are SGHDN and FVKESK. The CDR3 has 16 amino acids. CDR3: CASSQDRGLAGDEQFF. Here the CDR3 DNA reads TGTGCCAGCAGCCAAGATCGGGGACTAGCGGGGGATGAGCAGTTCTTC.

The gene calls are TRBV18 and TRBJ1-1; TRBD1 agrees at 8 bases. This CDR3 comprises 17 residues. The V gene end was trimmed by 2 bases and the J gene end by 1 base; junction bases not matched to a gene: 9. Germline V gene data show CDR1 as KGHSH and CDR2 as LQKENI. CDR3 in amino acids: CASSPNPNTGGNTEAFF. CDR3 nucleotide sequence: TGTGCCAGCTCACCAAATCCCAATACAGGGGGGAACACTGAAGCTTTCTTT.

This chain links TRBV7-2 with TRBJ2-4, with 10 bases that match TRBD2. Germline CDR1 reads SGHTA; CDR2 reads FQGNSA. The CDR3 extends over 15 amino acids. V lost 5 bases, J lost 4 bases, and 5 bases stayed unmatched. The CDR3 loop is CASSPRTSGKNIQYF. CDR3 coding DNA: TGTGCCAGCAGCCCGCGGACTAGCGGAAAAAACATTCAGTACTTC.

The J gene is TRBJ1-2, the V gene TRBV3-1 (or the pseudogene TRBV3-2); D is unresolved. V lost 0 bases and J 8 bases, leaving 7 bases between the germline ends. This CDR3 spans 12 amino acids. The V gene's germline CDR1 is LGHDT and CDR2 YNNKEL (reference sequence). The CDR3 DNA is TGTGCCAGCAGCCAAGATACAAGAGGCTACACCTTC. Translated: CASSQDTRGYTF.

The chain combines TRBV27 with TRBJ1-2; maybe TRBD1 (5 bases). This CDR3 contains 14 residues. The V gene lost 4 bases and the J gene lost 4 bases, with 13 bases spanning the gap. CDR1 is MNHEY, CDR2 SMNVEV, per germline (reference sequence). CDR3 sequence (DNA): TGTGCCAGCAGTTCTCGACGGACAAGCTATGGCTACACCTTC. As protein: CASSSRRTSYGYTF.

The chain carries TRBV14 and TRBJ2-2; unclear D gene. V dropped 4 bases and J dropped 0 bases, with 15 bases sitting between them. This CDR3 has 17 amino acids. Germline V gives CDR1 SGHDN, CDR2 FVKESK. The CDR3 region is CASSPRSGAPNTGELFF. As DNA, the CDR3 is TGTGCCAGCAGCCCCCGTTCGGGTGCTCCGAACACCGGGGAGCTGTTTTTT.

The V gene is TRBV7-9, the J gene TRBJ2-3; tentatively, D is TRBD2 (5 bases). Trimming stripped 1 base from V and 4 bases from J, with 18 bases between. The CDR3 runs to 17 residues. Germline loops: CDR1 SEHNR, CDR2 FQNEAQ (reference sequence). The CDR3 loop reads CASSLGLAPLLADTQYF. CDR3 bases: TGTGCCAGCAGCTTAGGTCTAGCCCCCCTTTTGGCAGATACGCAGTATTTT.

This clone was detected only once. The genes are TRBV19 and TRBJ2-2; 9 nucleotides match TRBD1. Per the germline V gene, CDR1 is LNHDA and CDR2 is SQIVND (reference sequence). V was pared by 3 bases and J by 6 bases, with 5 bases of the junction left unmatched. This CDR3 spans 15 amino acids. The CDR3: CASSIGTGLAGELFF. CDR3 nucleotides: TGTGCCAGTAGTATTGGGACAGGGTTGGCCGGGGAGCTGTTTTTT.

The sample holds one count of this clone. The J gene is TRBJ2-2, the V gene TRBV7-2, with 9 bases fitting TRBD2. The junction had 14 bases not matched to a gene; V was cut back by 6 bases and J by 6 bases. CDR1 is SGHTA, CDR2 FQGNSA, per germline. The CDR3 has 17 residues. The CDR3 here is CASSNQFSGRGPGELFF. The CDR3 nucleotides are TGTGCCAGCAGTAATCAATTTAGCGGGAGAGGTCCCGGGGAGCTGTTTTTT.

J is TRBJ2-7 and V is TRBV18; 14 bases are a match to TRBD2. V lost 0 bases and J lost 4; bases outside the gene matches: 5. In germline, CDR1 is KGHSH, CDR2 LQKENI. There are 17 residues in the CDR3. CDR3 sequence reads: CASSPPTTSGRDYEQYF. CDR3 DNA: TGTGCCAGCTCACCACCGACGACTAGCGGGAGGGATTACGAGCAGTACTTC.

The chain combines TRBV28 with TRBJ2-4, with 7 bases aligning to TRBD1. The CDR3 is made up of 17 amino acids. Germline loops: CDR1 MDHEN, CDR2 SYDVKM. With V trimmed by 10 bases and J by 0 bases, 15 bases remained unmatched. The DNA for the CDR3 is TGTGCCATTAGGGCAGGGGGTACTTTACTAGCCAAAAACATTCAGTACTTC. As protein: CAIRAGGTLLAKNIQYF.

This chain connects TRBV7-9 to TRBJ1-1, with 8 bases that match TRBD1. CDR3 size: 13 residues. J was trimmed by 3 bases and V by 5 bases; bases with no gene match: 2. Per the germline V gene, CDR1 is SEHNR and CDR2 is FQNEAQ (reference sequence). The CDR3 spells CASSIQGDTEAFF. The CDR3 DNA sequence: TGTGCCAGCAGCATACAGGGGGACACTGAAGCTTTCTTT.

J is TRBJ2-5 and V is TRBV7-9; 9 bases map to TRBD2. The V segment lost 8 bases and the J segment 2 bases; nucleotides outside the gene matches: 9. Germline CDR1 reads SEHNR; CDR2 reads FQNEAQ (reference sequence). This CDR3 region has 15 residues. CDR3 sequence: CASLASGAIQETQYF. Written as DNA, the CDR3 is TGTGCCAGCTTGGCTAGCGGGGCTATTCAAGAGACCCAGTACTTC.

In this sample, this clone turned up a few times. The J gene is TRBJ2-1, the V gene TRBV28; 9 bases align to TRBD2. The length of the CDR3 is 14 residues. CDR1 and CDR2 (germline): MDHEN, SYDVKM. Trimming at V came to 5 bases and at J to 7 bases, leaving 6 bases not matched to a gene. The CDR3 DNA is TGTGCCAGCAGTCCAGCGGGGGGACGTAATGAGCAGTTCTTC. Its protein product is CASSPAGGRNEQFF.

This rearrangement joins TRBV5-1 to TRBJ2-7, with 9 nucleotides matching TRBD1. Trimming cost V 4 bases and J 3 bases; bases outside gene matches: 5. Germline V lookup: CDR1 SGHRS, CDR2 YFSETQ. This CDR3 spans 14 amino acids. CDR3 sequence (DNA): TGCGCCAGCAGCCCCGGGACAGGGTACTACGAGCAGTACTTC. Its translation is CASSPGTGYYEQYF.

The CDR3 spells CASSPSGGGLGTEAFF. CDR3 coding DNA: TGTGCCAGCAGCCCGTCAGGTGGGGGCTTGGGGACTGAAGCTTTCTTT. The rearrangement uses TRBV7-9 and TRBJ1-1; TRBD1 might be the D (6 bases). The V gene lost 5 bases and the J gene lost 5 bases, with 21 bases spanning the gap. The CDR3 runs 16 residues. CDR1 and CDR2 from the germline V gene are SEHNR and FQNEAQ (reference sequence).

The CDR3 sequence is CAIMGLGYNEQFF. As DNA, the CDR3 is TGTGCCATCATGGGACTTGGTTACAATGAGCAGTTCTTC. J is TRBJ2-1 and V is TRBV10-3; D is perhaps TRBD2 (6 bases). CDR1 is ENHRY, CDR2 SYGVKD, per germline. CDR3 length equals 13 residues. Trimming took off 7 bases at V and 4 bases at J, with 11 bases between the two ends.